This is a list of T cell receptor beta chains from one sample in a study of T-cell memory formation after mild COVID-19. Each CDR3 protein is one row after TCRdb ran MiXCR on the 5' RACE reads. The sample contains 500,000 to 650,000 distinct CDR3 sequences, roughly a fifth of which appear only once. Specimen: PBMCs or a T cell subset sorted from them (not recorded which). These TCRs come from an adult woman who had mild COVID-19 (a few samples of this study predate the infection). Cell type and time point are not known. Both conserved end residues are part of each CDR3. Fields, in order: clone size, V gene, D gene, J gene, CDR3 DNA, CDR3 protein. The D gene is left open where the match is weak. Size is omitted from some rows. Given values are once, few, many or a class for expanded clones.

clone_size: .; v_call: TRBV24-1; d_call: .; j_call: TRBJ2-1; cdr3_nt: TGTGCCACCAGTGATCAAACATCAGGGTCTGGGGCCAATGAGCAGTTCTTC; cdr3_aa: CATSDQTSGSGANEQFF
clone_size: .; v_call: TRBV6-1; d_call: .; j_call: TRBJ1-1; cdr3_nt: TGTGCCAGCAGAGACTTAAACAGGGTGTCCACTGAAGCTTTCTTT; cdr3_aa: CASRDLNRVSTEAFF
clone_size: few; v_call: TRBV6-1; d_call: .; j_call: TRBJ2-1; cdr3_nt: TGTGCCAGCATAAAAAATCTGAGGAATCCATACAATGAGCAGTTCTTC; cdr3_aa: CASIKNLRNPYNEQFF
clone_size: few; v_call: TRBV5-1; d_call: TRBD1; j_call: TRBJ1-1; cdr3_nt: TGCGCCAGCAGCTTCGGGACAGAAATCATGAACACTGAAGCTTTCTTT; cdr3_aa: CASSFGTEIMNTEAFF
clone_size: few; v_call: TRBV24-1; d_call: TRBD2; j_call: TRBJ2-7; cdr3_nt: TGTGCCACCAGTGATCATGCTAGCGGGAGCGAGCAGTACTTC; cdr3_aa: CATSDHASGSEQYF
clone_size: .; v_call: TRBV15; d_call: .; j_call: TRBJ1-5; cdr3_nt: TGTGCCACCAGCAGACATCCGGGACCCAGGTTCGGTCAGCCCCAGCATTTT; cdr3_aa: CATSRHPGPRFGQPQHF
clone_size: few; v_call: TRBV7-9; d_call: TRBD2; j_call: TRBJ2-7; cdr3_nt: TGTGCCAGCAGCTCAGCGGGAGTATTTACTGGAGACGAGCAGTACTTC; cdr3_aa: CASSSAGVFTGDEQYF
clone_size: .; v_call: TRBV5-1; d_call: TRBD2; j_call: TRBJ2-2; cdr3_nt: TGCGCCAGCAGCTTGCAAGGCGGGGGGCCAGGCGGGGAGCTGTTTTTT; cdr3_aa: CASSLQGGGPGGELFF
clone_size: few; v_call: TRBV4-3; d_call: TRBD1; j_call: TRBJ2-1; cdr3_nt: TGCGCCAGCAGCCAAAGCCAGGGGGCTTTGGATGAGCAGTTCTTC; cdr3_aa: CASSQSQGALDEQFF
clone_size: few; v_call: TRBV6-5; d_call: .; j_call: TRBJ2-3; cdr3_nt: TGTGCCAGCAGTTTGGTAATGACTGGGGGATATACGCAGTATTTT; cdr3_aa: CASSLVMTGGYTQYF
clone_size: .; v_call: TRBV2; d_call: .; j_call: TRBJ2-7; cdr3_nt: TGTGCCAGCATCCTGGACCAACTTGAGCAGTACTTC; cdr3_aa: CASILDQLEQYF
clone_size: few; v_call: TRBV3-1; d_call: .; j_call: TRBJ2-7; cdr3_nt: TGTGCCAGCAGCCAAGAAGGGGGGGCTTTATCCTACGAGCAGTACTTC; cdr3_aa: CASSQEGGALSYEQYF
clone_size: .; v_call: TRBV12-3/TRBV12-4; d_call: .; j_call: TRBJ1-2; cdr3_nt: TGTGCCAGCAGCCCGGCGCCTAACTATGGCTACACCTTC; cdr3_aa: CASSPAPNYGYTF
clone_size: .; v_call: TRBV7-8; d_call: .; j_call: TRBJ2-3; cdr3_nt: TGTGCCAGCAGCACCGGGGGACTCGCAGATACGCAGTATTTT; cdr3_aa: CASSTGGLADTQYF
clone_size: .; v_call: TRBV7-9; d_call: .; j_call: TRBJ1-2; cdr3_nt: TGTGCCAGCAGCGCATCCCTCGGGACGTATGGCTACACCTTC; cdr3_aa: CASSASLGTYGYTF
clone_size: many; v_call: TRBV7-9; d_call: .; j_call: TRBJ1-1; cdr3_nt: TGTGCCAGCAGACCCAGGTCGGGCGACACTGAAGCTTTCTTT; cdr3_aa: CASRPRSGDTEAFF
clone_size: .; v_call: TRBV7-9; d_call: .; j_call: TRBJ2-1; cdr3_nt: TGTGCCAGCAAACCACTGGACCGCAACAATGAGCAGTTCTTC; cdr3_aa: CASKPLDRNNEQFF
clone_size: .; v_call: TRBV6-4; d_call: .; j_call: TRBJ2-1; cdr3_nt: TGTGCCAGCAGTGACTCAGGCGGGAAGGGCTACAATGAGCAGTTCTTC; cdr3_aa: CASSDSGGKGYNEQFF
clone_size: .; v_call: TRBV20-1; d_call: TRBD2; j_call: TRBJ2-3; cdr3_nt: TGCAGTGCTACCCTAGCGGCCTACACAGATACGCAGTATTTT; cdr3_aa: CSATLAAYTDTQYF
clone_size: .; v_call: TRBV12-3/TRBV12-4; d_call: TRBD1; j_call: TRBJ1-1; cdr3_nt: TGTGCCAGCAGATCCAACACAGGGGGCACTGAAGCTTTCTTT; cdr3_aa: CASRSNTGGTEAFF
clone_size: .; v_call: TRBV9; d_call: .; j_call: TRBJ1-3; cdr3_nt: TGTGCCAGCGCAGGGGAGGAGATCTCTGGAAACACCATATATTTT; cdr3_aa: CASAGEEISGNTIYF
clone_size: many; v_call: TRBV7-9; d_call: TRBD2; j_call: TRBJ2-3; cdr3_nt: TGTGCCAGCAGCTTAGAACTAGCGGGCACAGATACGCAGTATTTT; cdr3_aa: CASSLELAGTDTQYF
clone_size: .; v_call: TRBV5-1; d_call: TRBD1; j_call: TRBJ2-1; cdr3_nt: TGCGCCAGCAGCGGACCGGGACAGGGGGCGCAAAATGAGCAGTTCTTC; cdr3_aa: CASSGPGQGAQNEQFF
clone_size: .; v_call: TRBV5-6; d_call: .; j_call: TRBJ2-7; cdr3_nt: TGTGCCAGCTTACGGACAGCTCGGTCCAACGAGCAGTACTTC; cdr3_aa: CASLRTARSNEQYF
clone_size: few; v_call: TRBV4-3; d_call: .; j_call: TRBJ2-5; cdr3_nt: TGCGCCAGCAGCCTCGTGTGGCAGGAAGAGACCCAGTACTTC; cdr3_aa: CASSLVWQEETQYF
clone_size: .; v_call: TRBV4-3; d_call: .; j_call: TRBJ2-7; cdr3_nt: TGCGCCAGCAGCCAAGGACAGACGAGCTCCTACGAGCAGTACTTC; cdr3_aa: CASSQGQTSSYEQYF
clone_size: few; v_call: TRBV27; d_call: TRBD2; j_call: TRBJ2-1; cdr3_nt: TGTGCCAGCAGTTTCCGAAATGGCCTAGCGGGAGAAGGCTCCTACAATGAGCAGTTCTTC; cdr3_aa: CASSFRNGLAGEGSYNEQFF
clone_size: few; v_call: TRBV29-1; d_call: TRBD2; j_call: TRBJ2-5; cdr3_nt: TGCAGCGTGGGCGGACTAGCGAAGGAGACCCAGTACTTC; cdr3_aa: CSVGGLAKETQYF
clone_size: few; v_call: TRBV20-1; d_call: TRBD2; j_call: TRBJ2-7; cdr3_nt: TGCAGTGCGGCGGGAGGCCGATCTGGAGAGCAGTACTTC; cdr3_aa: CSAAGGRSGEQYF
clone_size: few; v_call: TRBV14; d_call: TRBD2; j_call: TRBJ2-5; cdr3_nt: TGTGCCAGCAGCTCAGTGTGGGGACCGGGACTAGCCCAAGAGACCCAGTACTTC; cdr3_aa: CASSSVWGPGLAQETQYF
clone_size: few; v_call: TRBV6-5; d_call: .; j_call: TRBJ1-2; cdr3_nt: TGTGCCAGCAGTTACTCGGCGCAGGCGGAGGGCTACACCTTC; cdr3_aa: CASSYSAQAEGYTF
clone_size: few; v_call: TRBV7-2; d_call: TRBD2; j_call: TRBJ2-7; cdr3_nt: TGTGCCAGCAGCCCACTCTGGACGCGGGAGGCTGGAGAGCAGTACTTC; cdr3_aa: CASSPLWTREAGEQYF
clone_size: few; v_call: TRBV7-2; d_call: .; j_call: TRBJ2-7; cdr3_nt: TGTGCCAGCAGCTCCTCGGTACCCAACTACAGCGAGCAGTACTTC; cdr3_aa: CASSSSVPNYSEQYF